These 23 T cell receptor beta chains were sequenced from one sample in a study of cytomegalovirus exposure and HLA in healthy donors. The primer mix had 60 Vbeta and 13 Jbeta primers. Only in-frame clones appear in the TCRdb table, and some are missing; sequencing was by immunoSEQ multiplex PCR. In the table there are about 120,000 clones, approximately 67% of which are singletons. The sequenced sample was PBMCs. The receptors originated from a man younger than 35 in good health and CMV-seronegative.

This clone has a handful of counts. This chain's CDR3 is CASSPRDSGTQYF. As DNA, the CDR3 is TGTGCCAGCAGCCCCCGGGATAGCGGGACCCAGTACTTC. This chain connects TRBV7-2 to TRBJ2-5; D is possibly TRBD2 (6 bases). The CDR3 consists of 13 residues. V lost 5 bases and J 7 bases, leaving 14 bases between the germline ends. Per the germline V gene, CDR1 is SGHTA and CDR2 is FQGNSA.

This chain joins TRBV6-1 and TRBJ1-5; no firm D call. Trimming removed 2 bases from V and 7 bases from J, with 12 bases in between. The germline V gene encodes CDR1 MNHNS and CDR2 SASEGT. The CDR3 totals 14 residues. The CDR3 loop reads CASSELGRGQPQHF. The CDR3 region has the DNA TGTGCCAGCAGTGAACTAGGGAGAGGGCAGCCCCAGCATTTT.

The chain couples TRBV6-1 to TRBJ1-2; D is undetermined. CDR1 MNHNS and CDR2 SASEGT come from the germline V gene. V lost 6 bases and J lost 0, with 5 bases in between. This CDR3 region has 12 residues. The CDR3 protein is CASSQSNYGYTF. CDR3 DNA sequence: TGTGCCAGCAGCCAGTCTAACTATGGCTACACCTTC.

CDR3: CASSKGGQGGDTQYF. The CDR3 region has the DNA TGTGCCAGTAGTAAAGGGGGACAGGGCGGCGATACGCAGTATTTT. The chain recombines TRBV19 with TRBJ2-3; 9 bases line up with TRBD1. CDR3 size: 15 residues. The germline V gene has CDR1 LNHDA and CDR2 SQIVND (reference sequence). J was trimmed by 6 bases and V by 4 bases; bases with no gene match: 8.

V usage is TRBV18 and J usage is TRBJ2-1; D unresolved. Trimming took 2 bases from V and 4 from J, leaving 12 bases between them. The germline V gene encodes CDR1 KGHSH and CDR2 LQKENI. This CDR3 comprises 15 residues. The CDR3 reads CASSPFAEHYNEQFF. CDR3 coding DNA: TGTGCCAGCTCACCATTCGCCGAGCATTACAATGAGCAGTTCTTC.

V gene TRBV7-8 combines with J gene TRBJ2-2, with D tentatively TRBD1 (6 bases). Germline V CDR1 and CDR2: SGHVS, FQNEAQ. Trimming removed 5 bases at V and 0 bases at J, with 10 bases between. The CDR3 length is 15 residues. CDR3 sequence (DNA): TGTGCCAGCAGCCGTAACAGGGCGAACACCGGGGAGCTGTTTTTT. It translates to CASSRNRANTGELFF.

The chain carries TRBV30 and TRBJ1-3; D not certain. Germline V gives CDR1 GTSNPN, CDR2 SVGIG (reference sequence). This CDR3 has 13 amino acids. The V and J ends lost 4 bases and 1 base respectively, with 8 bases between them. The CDR3 DNA reads TGTGCCTGGAACATCAGGTCTGGAAACACCATATATTTT. Its protein product is CAWNIRSGNTIYF. The variable domain in full, with the rest retrieved from reference TRBV30 and TRBJ1-3, is SQTIHQWPATLVQPVGSPLSLECTVEGTSNPNLYWYRQAAGRGLQLLFYSVGIGQISSEVPQNLSASRPQDRQFILSSKKLLLSDSGFYLCAWNIRSGNTIYFGEGSWLTVV.

The rearrangement uses TRBV30 and TRBJ1-2; D is unresolved. This CDR3 is built from 15 residues. The V and J ends lost 2 bases and 8 bases respectively, with 21 bases between them. CDR1 and CDR2 from the germline V gene are GTSNPN and SVGIG (reference sequence). This chain's CDR3 is CAWSTLWTRGNGYTF. CDR3 DNA sequence: TGTGCCTGGAGTACGCTCTGGACGCGAGGGAACGGCTACACCTTC.

V and J are TRBV2 and TRBJ2-1, with a tentative D call TRBD2 (6 bases). Germline CDR1 and CDR2: SNHLY and FYNNEI. V lost 6 bases and J lost 10, with 13 bases in between. The length of the CDR3 is 12 residues. The CDR3 DNA reads as TGTGCCAGCAGCCGGGACTCTCAGGAGCAGTTCTTC. It is translated as CASSRDSQEQFF.

The rearrangement joins TRBV30 to TRBJ2-3; 10 bases line up with TRBD2. The CDR3 is 13 amino acids. V dropped 4 bases and J dropped 8; count of bases not matched to a gene: 6. From germline, CDR1 is GTSNPN and CDR2 SVGIG (reference sequence). The CDR3 region is CAWNSLAGVTQYF. Here the CDR3 DNA reads TGTGCCTGGAATTCCCTAGCGGGGGTTACGCAGTATTTT.

The chain employs TRBV4-2 and TRBJ2-3; 7 bases are a match to TRBD2. V shed 0 bases, J shed 5 bases, and the junction held 8 bases outside the gene matches. This CDR3 contains 16 residues. CDR1 is LGHNA and CDR2 is YNFKEQ in the germline V gene. CDR3 loop: CASSQDSAGAGDTQYF. The CDR3 DNA follows: TGTGCCAGCAGCCAAGATTCGGCGGGAGCGGGAGATACGCAGTATTTT.

The chain combines TRBV2 with TRBJ1-3; 7 bases align to TRBD1. The V gene end was trimmed by 6 bases and the J gene end by 0 bases; junction bases not matched to a gene: 2. The germline gives CDR1 SNHLY, CDR2 FYNNEI. The CDR3 is 14 amino acids. CDR3 region: CASRQGPSGNTIYF. For the CDR3, the DNA is TGTGCCAGCAGACAGGGGCCCTCTGGAAACACCATATATTTT.

This sequence joins TRBV10-2 and TRBJ1-1; D is undetermined. CDR1 and CDR2 from the germline V gene are WSHSY and SAAADI. The CDR3 loop spans 14 amino acids. V was pared by 2 bases and J by 6 bases, with 13 bases between. DNA for the CDR3: TGCGCCAGCAGTGAGGTACGGGGTTCCTCTGAAGCTTTCTTT. Its translation: CASSEVRGSSEAFF.

CDR3 in amino acids: CASAGQGFSAFF. CDR3 nucleotide sequence: TGTGCCAGTGCGGGACAGGGGTTTTCGGCTTTCTTT. This chain connects TRBV19 to TRBJ1-1; 10 bases match TRBD1. Germline-derived CDR1 and CDR2 are LNHDA and SQIVND (reference sequence). The CDR3 is 12 amino acids. The V segment lost 8 bases and the J segment 11 bases; nucleotides outside the gene matches: 8.

The chain is built from TRBV28 and TRBJ1-3; D not certain. This CDR3 region has 14 residues. Germline V gene sequence: CDR1 MDHEN, CDR2 SYDVKM. V lost 3 bases to trimming and J lost 3 bases, with 9 bases between them. As DNA, the CDR3 is TGTGCCAGCAGTTTCGGGGTTGTTGGAAACACCATATATTTT. Amino acid sequence: CASSFGVVGNTIYF.

This clone has only a few counts. The chain links TRBV9 to TRBJ1-1; tentative D call: TRBD1 (5 bases). V was cut by 3 bases and J by 6 bases, with 12 bases left in between. The CDR3 is 13 amino acids. Looked up from germline, CDR1 is SGDLS and CDR2 is YYNGEE. CDR3 amino acids: CASSDPGTPEAFF. The CDR3 bases are TGTGCCAGCAGCGATCCAGGGACTCCTGAAGCTTTCTTT.

The chain links TRBV7-9 to TRBJ2-7; no reliable D call. Germline CDR1 SEHNR, CDR2 FQNEAQ (reference sequence). The V and J ends lost 5 bases and 5 bases respectively, with 10 bases between them. The CDR3 totals 12 residues. The CDR3 region has the DNA TGTGCCAGCAGCCACGGGTACAACGAGCAGTACTTC. Its translation is CASSHGYNEQYF.

The chain carries TRBV5-1 and TRBJ2-7; D possibly corresponds to TRBD1 (5 bases). V dropped 2 bases and J dropped 5 bases, with 8 bases sitting between them. The length of the CDR3 is 12 residues. CDR1 is SGHRS, CDR2 YFSETQ, per germline. CDR3 nucleotide sequence: TGCGCCAGCAGCTTCCCAGGGCACGAGCAGTACTTC. Translation: CASSFPGHEQYF. Filled out from reference TRBV5-1 and TRBJ2-7, the complete variable domain reads KAGVTQTPRYLIKTRGQQVTLSCSPISGHRSVSWYQQTPGQGLQFLFEYFSETQRNKGNFPGRFSGRQFSNSRSEMNVSTLELGDSALYLCASSFPGHEQYFGPGTRLTVT.

This chain uses TRBV9 with TRBJ2-1; perhaps TRBD1 as D (6 bases). The V and J ends lost 0 bases and 6 bases respectively, with 10 bases between them. Germline V gives CDR1 SGDLS, CDR2 YYNGEE. The CDR3 spans 14 residues. CDR3 nucleotides: TGTGCCAGCAGCGTAGCGCAGGGGATCAATGAGCAGTTCTTC. Translating it yields CASSVAQGINEQFF.

The chain recombines TRBV9 with TRBJ2-5; TRBD1 aligns across 7 bases. CDR3 length equals 14 residues. Germline V gives CDR1 SGDLS, CDR2 YYNGEE. Trimming cost V 3 bases and J 2 bases; bases outside gene matches: 4. CDR3 coding DNA: TGTGCCAGCAGCGGTTACAGGGGACAAGAGACCCAGTACTTC. This translates into CASSGYRGQETQYF.

The J gene is TRBJ2-7, the V gene TRBV20-1, with a possible D match to TRBD2 (6 bases). Trimming left V 5 bases short and J 6 bases short, with 11 bases between. The CDR3 spans 11 residues. CDR1 is DFQATT, CDR2 SNEGSKA, per germline (reference sequence). CDR3 sequence: CSALTGVEQYF. The CDR3 DNA follows: TGCAGTGCTTTAACGGGGGTCGAGCAGTACTTC.

The rearrangement uses TRBV6-1 and TRBJ2-2, with 8 bases that match TRBD1. The CDR3 sequence is 15 residues long. Germline-derived CDR1 and CDR2 are MNHNS and SASEGT. Losses at the gene ends were 5 bases for V and 6 bases for J; bases not matched to a gene: 8. CDR3 loop: CASSRQGSGAGELFF. The CDR3 DNA sequence: TGTGCCAGCAGTAGACAGGGGAGTGGGGCCGGGGAGCTGTTTTTT.

This clone was picked up a small number of times. The CDR3 region has the DNA TGTGCCAGCAGGAACAAAGACAGGGTCCGGGGTGGCTACACCTTC. Translated: CASRNKDRVRGGYTF. The chain is built from TRBV13 and TRBJ1-2; 7 bases line up with TRBD1. The CDR3 length is 15 residues. The V gene end was trimmed by 6 bases and the J gene end by 7 bases; junction bases not matched to a gene: 14. The germline CDR1 and CDR2 sequences are PRHDT and FYEKMQ (reference sequence).